Listed below are T cell receptor beta chains from one sample, sequenced in a study of blood T cell repertoires in COVID-19. Measured with immunoSEQ multiplex PCR; TCRdb has only the in-frame clones, and not every one. The repertoire holds 230,000 or so clones, about 83% seen once, with roughly 8.8% in the top ten. Sequencing used peripheral blood. Receptors originate from a man aged 35 to 55 with active or convalescent COVID-19. CDR3s include the opening cysteine and the closing phenylalanine or tryptophan. The order of the fields is D gene, clone size, J gene, V gene, CDR3 length, CDR3 DNA, CDR3 protein. The D gene is left open where the match is weak. Part of the rows lack a size; the others show once, few, many or a class for expanded clones.

d_call: .; clone_size: .; j_call: TRBJ1-6; v_call: TRBV27; cdr3_length: 15; cdr3_nt: TGTGCCAGCAGTCAAGGATCGACCCTAGCTAAGTCCCTCCACTTT; cdr3_aa: CASSQGSTLAKSLHF
d_call: .; clone_size: .; j_call: TRBJ1-1; v_call: TRBV6-5; cdr3_length: 15; cdr3_nt: TGTGCCAGCAGTTACTCGTCAAACACGAACACTGAAGCTTTCTTT; cdr3_aa: CASSYSSNTNTEAFF
d_call: .; clone_size: .; j_call: TRBJ2-2; v_call: TRBV14; cdr3_length: 16; cdr3_nt: TGTGCCAGCAGCCAAGGACGAGACAGATACACCGGGGAGCTGTTTTTT; cdr3_aa: CASSQGRDRYTGELFF
d_call: .; clone_size: few; j_call: TRBJ2-6; v_call: TRBV5-5; cdr3_length: 19; cdr3_nt: TGTGCCAGCAGCTCCCCGGGGGGCGCTGCTAGCTCTGGGGCCAACGTCCTGACTTTC; cdr3_aa: CASSSPGGAASSGANVLTF
d_call: .; clone_size: .; j_call: TRBJ2-7; v_call: TRBV6-2/TRBV6-3; cdr3_length: 13; cdr3_nt: TGTGCCAGCAGTTACCGGACAGCTAGAGAGCAGTACTTC; cdr3_aa: CASSYRTAREQYF
d_call: TRBD1; clone_size: .; j_call: TRBJ1-2; v_call: TRBV2; cdr3_length: 14; cdr3_nt: TGTGCCAGCCGCGAGACAGGGATGAAGTCTGGCTACACCTTC; cdr3_aa: CASRETGMKSGYTF
d_call: .; clone_size: .; j_call: TRBJ2-7; v_call: TRBV4-1; cdr3_length: 14; cdr3_nt: TGCGCCAGCAGCCAAGTAGCAGCATCCTACGAGCAGTACTTC; cdr3_aa: CASSQVAASYEQYF
d_call: TRBD1; clone_size: .; j_call: TRBJ2-2; v_call: TRBV5-1; cdr3_length: 16; cdr3_nt: TGCGCCAGCAGCCGGACGACAGGGGGACTAACCGGGGAGCTGTTTTTT; cdr3_aa: CASSRTTGGLTGELFF
d_call: .; clone_size: few; j_call: TRBJ1-4; v_call: TRBV30; cdr3_length: 17; cdr3_nt: TGTGCCTGGAGTGTAAGGAGGGGATCCCTCTATAATGAAAAACTGTTTTTT; cdr3_aa: CAWSVRRGSLYNEKLFF
d_call: TRBD2; clone_size: .; j_call: TRBJ2-7; v_call: TRBV12-3/TRBV12-4; cdr3_length: 13; cdr3_nt: TGTGCCAGCAGTCTCCGGGGGGGGTACGAGCAGTACTTC; cdr3_aa: CASSLRGGYEQYF
d_call: TRBD2; clone_size: .; j_call: TRBJ2-3; v_call: TRBV28; cdr3_length: 14; cdr3_nt: TGTGCCAGCTCACTAGCGGGGGTCACAGATACGCAGTATTTT; cdr3_aa: CASSLAGVTDTQYF
d_call: .; clone_size: .; j_call: TRBJ2-7; v_call: TRBV30; cdr3_length: 15; cdr3_nt: TGTGCCTGGAGTGTACTTGCATTTAGCTCCTACGAGCAGTACTTC; cdr3_aa: CAWSVLAFSSYEQYF
d_call: .; clone_size: once; j_call: TRBJ1-5; v_call: TRBV29-1; cdr3_length: 13; cdr3_nt: TGCAGCGTGAAGGGGCAGGGTGATCAGCCCCAGCATTTT; cdr3_aa: CSVKGQGDQPQHF
d_call: .; clone_size: .; j_call: TRBJ2-2; v_call: TRBV6-1; cdr3_length: 16; cdr3_nt: TGTGCCAGCAGTGAAAGAGGCGGGGGCTCCGTCGGGGAGCTGTTTTTT; cdr3_aa: CASSERGGGSVGELFF
d_call: TRBD1; clone_size: once; j_call: TRBJ1-6; v_call: TRBV19; cdr3_length: 15; cdr3_nt: TGTGCCAGTAGTGGCGAGGGGGCGTATAATTCACCCCTCCACTTT; cdr3_aa: CASSGEGAYNSPLHF
d_call: .; clone_size: .; j_call: TRBJ2-7; v_call: TRBV21-1; cdr3_length: 16; cdr3_nt: TGTGCCAGCAGCCACCTAGCGAGGACTAGCCTCTACGAGCAGTACTTC; cdr3_aa: CASSHLARTSLYEQYF
d_call: .; clone_size: .; j_call: TRBJ2-7; v_call: TRBV7-5; cdr3_length: 11; cdr3_nt: TGTGTCAGAACCAAAAACACCGAGCAGTACTTC; cdr3_aa: CVRTKNTEQYF
d_call: .; clone_size: once; j_call: TRBJ1-6; v_call: TRBV6-4; cdr3_length: 15; cdr3_nt: TGTGCCAGCAGTCCAGGGATCGGGAGGAATTCACCCCTCCACTTT; cdr3_aa: CASSPGIGRNSPLHF
d_call: TRBD1; clone_size: .; j_call: TRBJ2-1; v_call: TRBV7-8; cdr3_length: 14; cdr3_nt: TGTGCCAGCAGCTTGGGGACAGGGGGCAATGAGCAGTTCTTC; cdr3_aa: CASSLGTGGNEQFF
d_call: TRBD2; clone_size: .; j_call: TRBJ2-7; v_call: TRBV10-2; cdr3_length: 16; cdr3_nt: TGCGCCAGCAGTGAGCCGACTAGCGGGCTAATCCACGAGCAGTACTTC; cdr3_aa: CASSEPTSGLIHEQYF
d_call: .; clone_size: .; j_call: TRBJ1-6; v_call: TRBV4-3; cdr3_length: 16; cdr3_nt: TGCGCCAGCAGCCAAGAATTATCGGACAGTAATTCACCCCTCCACTTT; cdr3_aa: CASSQELSDSNSPLHF
d_call: .; clone_size: .; j_call: TRBJ1-1; v_call: TRBV19; cdr3_length: 15; cdr3_nt: TGTGCCAGTAGTCCCAGTACGGGGATGAACACTGAAGCTTTCTTT; cdr3_aa: CASSPSTGMNTEAFF
d_call: .; clone_size: .; j_call: TRBJ1-5; v_call: TRBV6-6; cdr3_length: 15; cdr3_nt: TGTGCCAGCAGTCCCTGGGGGGAGAGCAATCAGCCCCAGCATTTT; cdr3_aa: CASSPWGESNQPQHF